Below, 2 T cell receptor beta chains from the same sample are listed, as sequenced in a study of blood T cell repertoires in COVID-19. TCRdb's copy holds only in-frame clones and misses some; the assay was immunoSEQ multiplex PCR. The repertoire holds 250,000 to 350,000 clones, approximately 85% seen once, with 3.5% to 5.5% in the top ten. Specimen: PBMCs or T cells enriched from blood (not recorded which). The origin of the receptors is a woman in her thirties who had recovered from COVID-19.

This chain links TRBV28 with TRBJ2-4; maybe TRBD1 (5 bases). CDR1 and CDR2 (germline): MDHEN, SYDVKM. The ends were cut back, 2 bases at V and 0 bases at J, with 8 bases in the middle. The CDR3 is 15 residues long. Here the CDR3 reads CASSLQGLAKNIQYF. CDR3 bases: TGTGCCAGCAGTTTACAGGGCTTAGCCAAAAACATTCAGTACTTC.

The V call is TRBV6-5, the J call TRBJ2-1, with 11 bases aligning to TRBD1. V trimming: 8 bases; J trimming: 5 bases; junction bases outside the gene matches: 8. CDR1 and CDR2 from the germline V gene are MNHEY and SVGAGI. CDR3 size: 15 residues. The CDR3 DNA reads as TGTGCCAGCGCATATGGGACAGGGGGGGACAATGAGCAGTTCTTC. This gives the protein CASAYGTGGDNEQFF.